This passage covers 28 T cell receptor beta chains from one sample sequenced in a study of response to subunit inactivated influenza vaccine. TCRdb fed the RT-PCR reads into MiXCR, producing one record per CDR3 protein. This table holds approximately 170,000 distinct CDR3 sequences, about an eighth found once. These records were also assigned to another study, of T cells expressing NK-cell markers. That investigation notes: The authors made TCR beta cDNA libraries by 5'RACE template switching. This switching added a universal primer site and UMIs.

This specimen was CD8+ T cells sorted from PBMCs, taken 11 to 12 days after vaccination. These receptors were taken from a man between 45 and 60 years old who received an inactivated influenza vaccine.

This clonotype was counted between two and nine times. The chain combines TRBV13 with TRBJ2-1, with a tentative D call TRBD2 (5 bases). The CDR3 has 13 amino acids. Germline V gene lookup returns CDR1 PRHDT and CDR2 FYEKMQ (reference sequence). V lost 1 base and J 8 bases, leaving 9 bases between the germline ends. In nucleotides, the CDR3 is TGTGCCAGCAGCTTAGTCAGAGGGTATGAGCAGTTCTTC. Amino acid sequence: CASSLVRGYEQFF.

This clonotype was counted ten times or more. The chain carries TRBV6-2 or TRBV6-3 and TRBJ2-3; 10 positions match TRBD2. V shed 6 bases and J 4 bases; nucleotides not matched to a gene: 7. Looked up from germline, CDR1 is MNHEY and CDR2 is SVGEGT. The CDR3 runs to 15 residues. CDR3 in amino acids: CASSPSGGAADTQYF. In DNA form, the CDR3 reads TGTGCCAGCAGCCCCAGCGGGGGGGCTGCAGATACGCAGTATTTT.

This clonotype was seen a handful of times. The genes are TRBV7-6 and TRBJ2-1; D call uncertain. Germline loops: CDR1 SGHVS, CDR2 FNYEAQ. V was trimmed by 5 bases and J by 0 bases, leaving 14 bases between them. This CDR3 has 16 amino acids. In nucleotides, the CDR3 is TGTGCCAGCAGCCCCTCCTTGAACCCCTCCTACAATGAGCAGTTCTTC. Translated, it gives CASSPSLNPSYNEQFF.

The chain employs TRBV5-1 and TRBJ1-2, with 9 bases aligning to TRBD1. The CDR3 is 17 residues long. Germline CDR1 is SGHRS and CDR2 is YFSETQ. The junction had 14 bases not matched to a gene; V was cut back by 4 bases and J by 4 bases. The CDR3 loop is CASSPYLQGAQGYGYTF. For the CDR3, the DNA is TGCGCCAGCAGCCCCTACCTACAGGGGGCGCAAGGCTATGGCTACACCTTC.

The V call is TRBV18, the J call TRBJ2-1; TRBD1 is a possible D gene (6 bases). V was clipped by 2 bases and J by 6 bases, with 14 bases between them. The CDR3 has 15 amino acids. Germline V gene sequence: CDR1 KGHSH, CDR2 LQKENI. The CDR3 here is CASSPVTGAGNEQFF. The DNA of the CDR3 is TGTGCCAGCTCACCAGTGACAGGTGCTGGCAATGAGCAGTTCTTC.

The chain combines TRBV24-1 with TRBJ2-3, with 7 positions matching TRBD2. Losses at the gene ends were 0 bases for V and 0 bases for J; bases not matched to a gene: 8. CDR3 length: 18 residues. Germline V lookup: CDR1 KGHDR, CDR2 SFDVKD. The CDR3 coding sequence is TGTGCCACCAGTGATTTGCGGGGGGAGCACTATAGCACAGATACGCAGTATTTT. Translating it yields CATSDLRGEHYSTDTQYF.

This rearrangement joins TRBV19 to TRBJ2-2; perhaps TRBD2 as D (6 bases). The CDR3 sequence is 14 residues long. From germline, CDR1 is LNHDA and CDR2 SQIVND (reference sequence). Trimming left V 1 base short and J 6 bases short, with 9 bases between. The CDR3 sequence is CASSIGPGAGELFF. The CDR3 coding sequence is TGTGCCAGTAGTATAGGGCCGGGGGCCGGGGAGCTGTTTTTT.

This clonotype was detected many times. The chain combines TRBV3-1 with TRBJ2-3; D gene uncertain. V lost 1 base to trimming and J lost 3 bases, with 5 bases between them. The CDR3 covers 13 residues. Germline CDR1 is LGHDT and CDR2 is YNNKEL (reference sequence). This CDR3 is CASSQVQTDTQYF. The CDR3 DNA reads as TGTGCCAGCAGCCAAGTCCAGACAGATACGCAGTATTTT.

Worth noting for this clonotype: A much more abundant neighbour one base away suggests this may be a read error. The CDR3 sequence: CASRSGFTDTQYF. The CDR3 region has the DNA TGTGCCAGCAGGTCGGGGTTCACAGATACGCAGTATTTT. V gene TRBV12-3 or TRBV12-4 combines with J gene TRBJ2-3; TRBD2 might be the D (5 bases). Trimming shortened V by 6 bases and J by 2 bases, and 9 bases separated the two germline ends. This CDR3 has 13 residues.

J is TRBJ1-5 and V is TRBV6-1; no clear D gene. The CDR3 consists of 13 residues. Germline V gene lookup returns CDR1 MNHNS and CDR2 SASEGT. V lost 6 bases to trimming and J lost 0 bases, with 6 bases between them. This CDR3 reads CASSSFSNQPQHF. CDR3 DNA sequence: TGTGCCAGCAGCTCTTTTAGCAATCAGCCCCAGCATTTT.

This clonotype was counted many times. CDR3 loop: CSVVRGYEQYF. As DNA, the CDR3 is TGCAGCGTTGTGAGGGGGTACGAGCAGTACTTC. The chain employs TRBV29-1 and TRBJ2-7; maybe TRBD1 (6 bases). V was shortened by 4 bases and J by 4 bases, with 8 bases between the two germline ends. Germline values: CDR1 SQVTM, CDR2 ANQGSEA. This CDR3 has 11 amino acids.

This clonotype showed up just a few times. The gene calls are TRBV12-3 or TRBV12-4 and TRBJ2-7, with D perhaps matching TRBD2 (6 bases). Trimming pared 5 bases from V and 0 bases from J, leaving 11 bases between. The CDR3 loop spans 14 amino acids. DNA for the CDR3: TGTGCCAGCAGTCCTCGGGACTTCTCCTACGAGCAGTACTTC. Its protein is CASSPRDFSYEQYF.

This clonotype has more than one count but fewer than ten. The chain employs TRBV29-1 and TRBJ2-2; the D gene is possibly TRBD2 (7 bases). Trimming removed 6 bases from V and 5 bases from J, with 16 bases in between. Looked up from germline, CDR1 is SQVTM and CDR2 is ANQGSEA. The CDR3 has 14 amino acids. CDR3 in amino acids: CSVGGGRETGELFF. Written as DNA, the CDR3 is TGCAGCGTGGGAGGGGGTCGAGAAACCGGGGAGCTGTTTTTT.

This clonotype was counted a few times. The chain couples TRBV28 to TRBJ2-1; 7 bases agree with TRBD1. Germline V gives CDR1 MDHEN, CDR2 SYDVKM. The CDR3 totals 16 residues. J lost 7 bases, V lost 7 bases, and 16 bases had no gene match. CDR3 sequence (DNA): TGTGCCAGCACCCCGTATAGAGTAGGGGGCTTGAATGAGCAGTTCTTC. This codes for CASTPYRVGGLNEQFF.

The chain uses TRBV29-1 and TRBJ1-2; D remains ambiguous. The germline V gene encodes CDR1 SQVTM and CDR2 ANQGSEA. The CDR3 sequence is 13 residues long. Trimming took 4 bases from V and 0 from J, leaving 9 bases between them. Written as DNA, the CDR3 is TGCAGCGTTGTTGCTAGGGCTAACTATGGCTACACCTTC. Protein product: CSVVARANYGYTF.

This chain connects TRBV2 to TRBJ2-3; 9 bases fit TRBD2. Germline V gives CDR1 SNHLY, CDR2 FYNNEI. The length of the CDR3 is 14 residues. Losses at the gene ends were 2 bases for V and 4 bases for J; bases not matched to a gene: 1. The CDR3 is CASSEWTSADTQYF. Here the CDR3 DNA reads TGTGCCAGCAGTGAATGGACTAGCGCAGATACGCAGTATTTT.

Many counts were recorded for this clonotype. CDR3 residues: CASSTWDSYNSPLHF. The CDR3 nucleotides are TGTGCCAGCAGCACCTGGGACTCCTATAATTCACCCCTCCACTTT. The rearrangement links TRBV7-9 to TRBJ1-6; the D is unclear. Germline values: CDR1 SEHNR, CDR2 FQNEAQ (reference sequence). This CDR3 comprises 15 residues. The germline V and J ends were trimmed by 5 bases and 0 bases, with 8 bases remaining between them.

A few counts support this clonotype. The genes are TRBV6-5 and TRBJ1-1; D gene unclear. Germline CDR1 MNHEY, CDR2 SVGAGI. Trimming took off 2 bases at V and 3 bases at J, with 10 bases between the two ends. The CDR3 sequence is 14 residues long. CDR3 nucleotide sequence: TGTGCCAGCAGTTACGACCAGGCTTACACTGAAGCTTTCTTT. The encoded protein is CASSYDQAYTEAFF.

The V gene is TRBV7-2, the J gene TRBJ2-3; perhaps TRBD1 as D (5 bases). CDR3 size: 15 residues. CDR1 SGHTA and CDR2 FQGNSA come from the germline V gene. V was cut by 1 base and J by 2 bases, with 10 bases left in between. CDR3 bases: TGTGCCAGCAGCTTAGTAGGACATGTCACAGATACGCAGTATTTT. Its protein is CASSLVGHVTDTQYF.

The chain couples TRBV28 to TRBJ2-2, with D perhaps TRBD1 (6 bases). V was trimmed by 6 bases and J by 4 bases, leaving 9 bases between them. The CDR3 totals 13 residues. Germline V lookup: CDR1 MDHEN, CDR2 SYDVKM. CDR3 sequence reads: CASSRQVTGELFF. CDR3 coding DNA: TGTGCCAGCAGCAGACAGGTCACCGGGGAGCTGTTTTTT.

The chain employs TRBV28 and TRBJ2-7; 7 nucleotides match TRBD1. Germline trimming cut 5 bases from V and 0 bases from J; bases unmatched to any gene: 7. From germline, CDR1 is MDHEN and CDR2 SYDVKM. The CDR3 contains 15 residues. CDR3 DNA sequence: TGTGCCAGCAGTCCACAGGGGTCGAGCTCCTACGAGCAGTACTTC. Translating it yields CASSPQGSSSYEQYF.

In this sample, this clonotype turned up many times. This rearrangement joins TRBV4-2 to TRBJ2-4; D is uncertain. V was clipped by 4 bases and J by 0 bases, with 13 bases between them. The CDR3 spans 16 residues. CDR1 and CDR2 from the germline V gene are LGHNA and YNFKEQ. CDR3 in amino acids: CASSPRMDLAKNIQYF. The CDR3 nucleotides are TGTGCCAGCAGCCCCCGCATGGATTTAGCCAAAAACATTCAGTACTTC.

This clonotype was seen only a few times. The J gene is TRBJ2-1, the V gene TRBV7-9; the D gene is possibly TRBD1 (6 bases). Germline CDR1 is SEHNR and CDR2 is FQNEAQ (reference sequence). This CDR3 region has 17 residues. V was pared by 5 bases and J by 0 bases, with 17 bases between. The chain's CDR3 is CASSTEWGRGSYNEQFF. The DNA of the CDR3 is TGTGCCAGCAGCACAGAGTGGGGCAGGGGCTCCTACAATGAGCAGTTCTTC.

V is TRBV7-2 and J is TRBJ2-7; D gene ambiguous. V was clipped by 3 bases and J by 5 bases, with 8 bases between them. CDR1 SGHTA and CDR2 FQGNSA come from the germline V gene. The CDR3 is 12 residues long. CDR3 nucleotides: TGTGCCAGCAGCTTTCCACACCACGAGCAGTACTTC. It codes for CASSFPHHEQYF.

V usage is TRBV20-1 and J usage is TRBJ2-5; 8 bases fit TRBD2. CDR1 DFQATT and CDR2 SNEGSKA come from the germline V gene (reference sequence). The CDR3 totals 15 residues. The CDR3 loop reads CSASGPREGHETQYF. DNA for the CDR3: TGCAGCGCATCGGGACCCCGGGAGGGGCACGAGACCCAGTACTTC.

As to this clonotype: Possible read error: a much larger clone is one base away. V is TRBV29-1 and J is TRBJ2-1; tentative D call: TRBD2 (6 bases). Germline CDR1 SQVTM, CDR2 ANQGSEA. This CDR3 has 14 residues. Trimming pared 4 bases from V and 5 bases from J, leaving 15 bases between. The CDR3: CSVAGLLTDNEQFF. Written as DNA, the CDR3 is TGCAGCGTTGCGGGACTCCTAACCGACAATGAGCAGTTCTTC.

In DNA, the CDR3 is TGTGCCAGCAGTAGGGGGTTTCGGGAGAACACTGAAGCTTTCTTT. This gives the protein CASSRGFRENTEAFF. J is TRBJ1-1 and V is TRBV6-2 or TRBV6-3; weak D call: TRBD1 (6 bases). The ends were cut back, 5 bases at V and 1 base at J, with 14 bases in the middle. Germline loops: CDR1 MNHEY, CDR2 SVGEGT. The CDR3 runs to 15 residues.

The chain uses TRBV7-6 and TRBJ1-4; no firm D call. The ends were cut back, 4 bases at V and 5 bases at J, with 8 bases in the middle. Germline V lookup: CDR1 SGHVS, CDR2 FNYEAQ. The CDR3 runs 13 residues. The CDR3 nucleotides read TGTGCCAGCAGCTCAGAAATAAATGAAAAACTGTTTTTT. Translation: CASSSEINEKLFF.